A selection of T cell receptor beta chains follows, all from one sample in a study of OX40 agonist ivuxolimab in advanced cancers. Only in-frame clones appear in the TCRdb table, and some are missing; sequencing was by immunoSEQ multiplex PCR. In the table there are tens of thousands of clones, approximately 95% of which are singletons. Here the sequenced sample was CD4+ or CD8+ T cells sorted from blood, taken in a trial of the OX40 agonist ivuxolimab. All receptors derive from an adult with an advanced solid tumor such as melanoma, head and neck, liver or kidney cancer. CDR3s include the opening cysteine and the closing phenylalanine or tryptophan. Fields, in order: clone size, D gene, J gene, V gene, CDR3 DNA, CDR3 protein. The D gene is left open where the match is weak. Only part of the rows carry a size: once, few, many, or a class if the clone is expanded.

NA,TRBD1,TRBJ2-7,TRBV7-9,TGTGCCAGCAGCTCAACCGATGGACAGGGGGCGCGAGCCGAGCAGTACTTC,CASSSTDGQGARAEQYF
once,NA,TRBJ1-3,TRBV9,TGTGCCAGCAGGCCCAGTTCGTCCCTGGGAAACACCATATATTTT,CASRPSSSLGNTIYF
NA,TRBD1,TRBJ2-5,TRBV28,TGTGCCAGCAGTCCTCAGGACAGGGGAGAGACCCAGTACTTC,CASSPQDRGETQYF
NA,NA,TRBJ1-1,TRBV6-5,TGTGCCAGCAGCACGACGGGGACGATTGTAGCTTTCTTT,CASSTTGTIVAFF
NA,NA,TRBJ1-1,TRBV5-1,TGCGCCAGCAGCTTGGGACCCTATGTGAACACTGAAGCTTTCTTT,CASSLGPYVNTEAFF
NA,TRBD2,TRBJ2-5,TRBV7-2,TGTGCCAGCAGCTTCTCCGGGAGGACGATGGGCGGTGAGACCCAGTACTTC,CASSFSGRTMGGETQYF
NA,NA,TRBJ2-5,TRBV28,TGTGCCAGCAGTTTATCGATCACTAGCCCGGAGACCCAGTACTTC,CASSLSITSPETQYF
NA,NA,TRBJ2-7,TRBV6-4,TGTGCCAGCAGTTGGGAACAGGGATACGAGCAGTACTTC,CASSWEQGYEQYF
NA,NA,TRBJ2-7,TRBV7-7,TGTGCTAGCAGCTTAGAACCAAACTACGAGCAGTACTTC,CASSLEPNYEQYF
once,NA,TRBJ2-1,TRBV4-3,TGCGCCAGCAGCCAAGACGCGTACAATGAGCAGTTCTTC,CASSQDAYNEQFF
NA,NA,TRBJ2-7,TRBV4-3,TGCGCCAGCAGCCCTTCTGAACGGGATCCTTCAGGCGAGCAGTACTTC,CASSPSERDPSGEQYF
NA,TRBD2,TRBJ2-7,TRBV6-1,TGTGCCAGCAATTTTCTGCTAGCGGAGGCCTACGAGCAGTACTTC,CASNFLLAEAYEQYF
NA,NA,TRBJ2-7,TRBV27,TGTGCCGGCGGGACACCCTACGAGCAGTACTTC,CAGGTPYEQYF